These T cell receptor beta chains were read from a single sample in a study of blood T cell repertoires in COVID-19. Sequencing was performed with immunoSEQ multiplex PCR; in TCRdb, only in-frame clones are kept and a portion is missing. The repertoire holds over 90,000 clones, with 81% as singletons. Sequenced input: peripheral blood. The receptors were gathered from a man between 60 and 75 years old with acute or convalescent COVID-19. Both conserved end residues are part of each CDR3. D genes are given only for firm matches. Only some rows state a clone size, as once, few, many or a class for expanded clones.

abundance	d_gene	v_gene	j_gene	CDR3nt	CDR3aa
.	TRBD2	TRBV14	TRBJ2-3	TGTGCCAGCAGCCAAGGGACTAGCGGGGGGGCCAGGGTAGATACGCAGTATTTT	CASSQGTSGGARVDTQYF
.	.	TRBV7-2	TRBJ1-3	TGTGCCAGCAGCTTAGTGCTGGCAGGGACTGGAAACACCATATATTTT	CASSLVLAGTGNTIYF
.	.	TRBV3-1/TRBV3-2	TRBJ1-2	TGTGCCAGCAGCCAAGGCCGGGGGTCATACTATGGCTACACCTTC	CASSQGRGSYYGYTF
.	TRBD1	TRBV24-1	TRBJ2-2	TGTGCCACTGGGACAGCGAACACCGGGGAGCTGTTTTTT	CATGTANTGELFF
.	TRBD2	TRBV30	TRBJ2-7	TGTGCCTGGAGCGATCGACTAGCGGGGGGCAGAACCTACGAGCAGTACTTC	CAWSDRLAGGRTYEQYF
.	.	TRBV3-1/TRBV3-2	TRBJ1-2	TGTGCCAGCAGCCAAGATACAGGAACCTATGGCTACACCTTC	CASSQDTGTYGYTF
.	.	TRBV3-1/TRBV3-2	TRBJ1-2	TGTGCCAGCAGCCACGACAGGTTCTACCTCTATGGCTACACCTTC	CASSHDRFYLYGYTF
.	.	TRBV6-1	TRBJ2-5	TGTGCCAGCAGTGAAGGGTGGCTCCAGTACTTC	CASSEGWLQYF
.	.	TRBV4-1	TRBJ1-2	TGCGCCAGCAGCCAAGATATAACAAGGGGCGCCGGCTATGGCTACACCTTC	CASSQDITRGAGYGYTF
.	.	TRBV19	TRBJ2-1	TGTGCCAGTAGTATCGGGCTAGCTTACAATGAGCAGTTCTTC	CASSIGLAYNEQFF
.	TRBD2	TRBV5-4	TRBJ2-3	TGTGCCAGCGGAGCGGGGGGGCCAGATACGCAGTATTTT	CASGAGGPDTQYF
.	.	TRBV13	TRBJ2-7	TGTGCCAGCAGCTTACGGGGACACTTCTACGAGCAGTACTTC	CASSLRGHFYEQYF
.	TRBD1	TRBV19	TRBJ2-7	TGTGCCAGTAGTACCGGGACAGGTACTTACGAGCAGTACTTC	CASSTGTGTYEQYF
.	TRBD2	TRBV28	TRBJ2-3	TGTGCCAGCAGGAGACCCGGGACTAGCGGAGGCAGGTCCACAGATACGCAGTATTTT	CASRRPGTSGGRSTDTQYF
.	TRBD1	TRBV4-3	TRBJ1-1	TGCGCCAGCAGCCAAGATATTGGGACAGCAAAAGCTTTCTTT	CASSQDIGTAKAFF
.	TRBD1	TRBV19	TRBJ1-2	TGTGCCAGTAGGCACAGGGGCCTCGCCTATGGCTACACCTTC	CASRHRGLAYGYTF
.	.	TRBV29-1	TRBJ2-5	TGCAGCGTTGATCTGGGCGAGGAGACCCAGTACTTC	CSVDLGEETQYF
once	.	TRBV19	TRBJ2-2	TGTGCCAGTAAATACAGGGTTTACACCGGGGAGCTGTTTTTT	CASKYRVYTGELFF
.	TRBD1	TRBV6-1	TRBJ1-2	TGTGCCAGCAGTGACGGGCAGGGGGCTGGGAACTATGGCTACACCTTC	CASSDGQGAGNYGYTF
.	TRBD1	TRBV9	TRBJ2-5	TGTGCCAGCAGCGCAACAGGGGGCTGGGGTCAAGAGACCCAGTACTTC	CASSATGGWGQETQYF
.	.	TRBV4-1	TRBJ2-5	TGCGCCAGCAGCCAAGATCAGGGGCTATGGAGTGAGACCCAGTACTTC	CASSQDQGLWSETQYF
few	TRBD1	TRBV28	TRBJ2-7	TGTGCCACCCGACAGGGGGCCTACGAGCAGTACTTC	CATRQGAYEQYF